This T cell receptor beta chain was sequenced during a study of siplizumab effects on memory and regulatory T cells. The V gene end was trimmed by 8 bases and the J gene end by 5 bases; junction bases not matched to a gene: 7. This CDR3 comprises 13 residues. CDR1 is MGHRA and CDR2 is YSYEKL in the germline V gene. TCRdb's copy holds only in-frame clones and misses some; the assay was immunoSEQ multiplex PCR. The sample holds 85,000 to 90,000 clones, about 87% seen once. The TCR was taken from a human donor in good health. Sequenced: CD4+ T cells sorted from blood. The chain employs TRBV4-1 and TRBJ2-7, with TRBD1 matching 9 bases. CDR3 nucleotide sequence: TGCGCCAGCCGACGGACAGGGGACCACGAGCAGTACTTC. It encodes CASRRTGDHEQYF.